The 22 T cell receptor beta chains in this list originate from one sample, sequenced in a study of shared clonotypes between healthy human individuals. In the naive CD8 group, cells lacked CD45RO and were positively selected for CCR7, so terminally differentiated effector memory CD45RA+ cells were left out. Clones were sequenced by immunoSEQ multiplex PCR, and TCRdb holds only the in-frame ones, with some missing. The table has more than 2 million clones, about 93% seen once. Material for sequencing was naive CD8+ T cells from PBMCs. The receptors derive from a man younger than 30 in good health. Some clones in this sample may be carry-over from other donors' samples.

V and J are TRBV28 and TRBJ2-1; D is unclear. From germline, CDR1 is MDHEN and CDR2 SYDVKM. The V end was cut by 6 bases, the J end by 5 bases, with 17 bases between. The CDR3 extends over 15 amino acids. The CDR3 region has the DNA TGTGCCAGCAGAATAGCTGGGCTCGGAAACAATGAGCAGTTCTTC. Its translation: CASRIAGLGNNEQFF.

V and J are TRBV7-9 and TRBJ2-5; D gene unclear. V was trimmed by 5 bases and J by 3 bases, leaving 13 bases between them. Germline loops: CDR1 SEHNR, CDR2 FQNEAQ (reference sequence). This CDR3 has 14 residues. The CDR3 sequence: CASSTPRWEETQYF. The CDR3 bases are TGTGCCAGCAGCACTCCACGGTGGGAAGAGACCCAGTACTTC.

The V gene is TRBV6-1, the J gene TRBJ2-7; TRBD2 aligns across 8 bases. Trimming cost V 1 base and J 2 bases; bases outside gene matches: 7. Germline values: CDR1 MNHNS, CDR2 SASEGT. This CDR3 is 16 amino acids long. Written as DNA, the CDR3 is TGTGCCAGCAGTGAAGGTTCTAGCGGGTTTACCTACGAGCAGTACTTC. Amino acids: CASSEGSSGFTYEQYF.

J is TRBJ1-5 and V is TRBV6-1, with no clear D. The CDR3 is 17 residues long. The V and J ends lost 3 bases and 5 bases respectively, with 20 bases between them. From germline, CDR1 is MNHNS and CDR2 SASEGT. DNA for the CDR3: TGTGCCAGCAGTGATGTCTACCCAGGACCGACGGATCAGCCCCAGCATTTT. Residues: CASSDVYPGPTDQPQHF.

The chain uses TRBV6-5 and TRBJ1-3; D gene unclear. CDR1 and CDR2 from the germline V gene are MNHEY and SVGAGI. Trimming left V 8 bases short and J 0 bases short, with 14 bases between. The CDR3 covers 15 residues. The CDR3 DNA reads TGTGCCAGCCAGAGTACGGGCTACTCTGGAAACACCATATATTTT. Protein: CASQSTGYSGNTIYF.

The CDR3 loop is CASSQARLGYYEQYF. In DNA form, the CDR3 reads TGTGCCAGCAGCCAAGCTCGTCTGGGGTACTACGAGCAGTACTTC. The chain couples TRBV4-2 to TRBJ2-7; D not certain. The CDR3 runs to 15 residues. The V end lost 1 base, the J end lost 3 bases, and 13 bases lay between the germline ends. Germline CDR1 reads LGHNA; CDR2 reads YNFKEQ.

Note on this clone: Mismatch with germline at one junction end may stem from a read error. This sample also contains other DNA sequences that code for the same CDR3. The chain couples TRBV7-9 to TRBJ2-1; TRBD2 agrees at 7 bases. Germline loops: CDR1 SEHNR, CDR2 FQNEAQ (reference sequence). The CDR3 runs 14 residues. The CDR3 is CASSLADSYNEQFF. CDR3 coding DNA: TGTGCCAGCAGCCTAGCGGATTCCTACAATGAGCAGTTCTTC. Supplemented by reference TRBV7-9 and TRBJ2-1, the full variable domain reads DTGVSQNPRHKITKRGQNVTFRCDPISEHNRLYWYRQTLGQGPEFLTYFQNEAQLEKSRLLSDRFSAERPKGSFSTLEIQRTEQGDSAMYLCASSLADSYNEQFFGPGTRLTVL.

The rearrangement links TRBV9 to TRBJ2-1; a possible D gene is TRBD2 (5 bases). The CDR3 consists of 15 residues. The germline CDR1 and CDR2 sequences are SGDLS and YYNGEE. V was cut by 4 bases and J by 5 bases, with 16 bases left in between. Here the CDR3 reads CASSPTEAGHNEQFF. For the CDR3, the DNA is TGTGCCAGCAGCCCCACCGAGGCGGGCCACAATGAGCAGTTCTTC.

This clone appeared once. The genes are TRBV9 and TRBJ2-5; 9 bases agree with TRBD1. This CDR3 has 16 residues. Germline values: CDR1 SGDLS, CDR2 YYNGEE. Losses at the gene ends were 0 bases for V and 4 bases for J; bases not matched to a gene: 7. CDR3 DNA: TGTGCCAGCAGCGTAGGGGGACAGGGAGATCGAGAGACCCAGTACTTC. Translation: CASSVGGQGDRETQYF. Based on the CDR3 plus reference TRBV9 and TRBJ2-5, the full variable domain is DSGVTQTPKHLITATGQRVTLRCSPRSGDLSVYWYQQSLDQGLQFLIQYYNGEERAKGNILERFSAQQFPDLHSELNLSSLELGDSALYFCASSVGGQGDRETQYFGPGTRLLVL.

V gene TRBV11-2 combines with J gene TRBJ1-1; a weak D match, TRBD1 (6 bases). Trimming pared 2 bases from V and 5 bases from J, leaving 15 bases between. The germline gives CDR1 SGHAT, CDR2 FQNNGV. This CDR3 spans 15 amino acids. The CDR3 DNA sequence: TGTGCCAGCAGCTTATCAATGGGGGCTGGGACTGAAGCTTTCTTT. Translated: CASSLSMGAGTEAFF.

The chain combines TRBV5-8 with TRBJ2-5; 11 bases are a match to TRBD2. Per the germline V gene, CDR1 is SGHTS and CDR2 is YDEGEE. J was trimmed by 5 bases and V by 1 base; bases with no gene match: 10. The CDR3 is made up of 17 amino acids. CDR3 protein: CASSLLVAGGPWETQYF. The CDR3 DNA reads TGTGCCAGCAGCTTGCTAGTAGCGGGAGGGCCTTGGGAGACCCAGTACTTC.

V gene TRBV5-1 combines with J gene TRBJ2-3; 15 bases align to TRBD2. Germline CDR1 and CDR2: SGHRS and YFSETQ. V lost 4 bases and J lost 5; bases outside the gene matches: 14. The CDR3 contains 19 residues. The CDR3 coding sequence is TGCGCCAGCAGCCCCCCCTTGGGGACTAGCGGGAGGCAGGAAGATACGCAGTATTTT. Its translation: CASSPPLGTSGRQEDTQYF.

This clone showed up just once. The genes are TRBV2 and TRBJ1-2; the D is unclear. Trimming shortened V by 11 bases and J by 5 bases, and 9 bases separated the two germline ends. Germline values: CDR1 SNHLY, CDR2 FYNNEI. This CDR3 has 10 residues. The CDR3 coding sequence is TGTGCCTTAGAGGGATATGGCTACACCTTC. The encoded protein is CALEGYGYTF. Filled out from reference TRBV2 and TRBJ1-2, the complete variable domain reads EPEVTQTPSHQVTQMGQEVILRCVPISNHLYFYWYRQILGQKVEFLVSFYNNEISEKSEIFDDQFSVERPDGSNFTLKIRSTKLEDSAMYFCALEGYGYTFGSGTRLTVV.

This chain links TRBV19 with TRBJ1-5, with D uncertain. CDR3 length equals 16 residues. Trimming left V 0 bases short and J 0 bases short, with 9 bases between. Looked up from germline, CDR1 is LNHDA and CDR2 is SQIVND (reference sequence). CDR3: CASSIDGEYSNQPQHF. The CDR3 DNA sequence: TGTGCCAGTAGTATAGATGGGGAATATAGCAATCAGCCCCAGCATTTT.

This clone was detected only a few times. The chain combines TRBV5-4 with TRBJ2-7; TRBD2 agrees at 8 bases. V was clipped by 4 bases and J by 2 bases; unmatched bases: 5. The CDR3 length is 14 residues. Looked up from germline, CDR1 is SGHNT and CDR2 is YYREEE (reference sequence). The CDR3 sequence is CASSGREGTYEQYF. CDR3 DNA sequence: TGTGCCAGCAGCGGACGGGAGGGGACCTACGAGCAGTACTTC.

Only one count was recorded for this clone. The gene calls are TRBV27 and TRBJ2-7; D is unclear. The V gene lost 8 bases and the J gene lost 6 bases, with 17 bases spanning the gap. The CDR3 length is 13 residues. Per the germline V gene, CDR1 is MNHEY and CDR2 is SMNVEV (reference sequence). The CDR3 bases are TGTGCCAGCGCCCCTGACCGTGGGTTCGAGCAGTACTTC. This translates into CASAPDRGFEQYF.

This clone occurred a few times. This chain links TRBV30 with TRBJ2-7; D gene uncertain. In germline, CDR1 is GTSNPN, CDR2 SVGIG (reference sequence). The length of the CDR3 is 13 residues. The V gene lost 0 bases and the J gene lost 3 bases, with 9 bases spanning the gap. CDR3 nucleotide sequence: TGTGCCTGGAGTGTACTCTATGACTACGAGCAGTACTTC. It translates to CAWSVLYDYEQYF.

The chain couples TRBV30 to TRBJ2-2; D unclear. Trimming removed 2 bases at V and 5 bases at J, with 9 bases between. There are 13 residues in the CDR3. Per germline, CDR1 GTSNPN and CDR2 SVGIG (reference sequence). CDR3 sequence reads: CAWSSRGTGELFF. The CDR3 nucleotides are TGTGCCTGGAGTTCAAGAGGTACCGGGGAGCTGTTTTTT.

In this sample, this clone turned up once. V and J are TRBV19 and TRBJ2-2, with 11 bases identical to TRBD1. Looked up from germline, CDR1 is LNHDA and CDR2 is SQIVND (reference sequence). CDR3 size: 15 residues. J lost 7 bases, V lost 4 bases, and 5 bases had no gene match. The CDR3, as DNA: TGTGCCAGTAGTAAGGACAGGGGGCTTGGCGGGGAGCTGTTTTTT. Encoded protein: CASSKDRGLGGELFF.

CDR3 loop: CASSARMGHGSYGYTF. CDR3 nucleotides: TGTGCCAGCAGCGCGAGGATGGGGCACGGGTCGTATGGCTACACCTTC. The rearrangement uses TRBV5-5 and TRBJ1-2, with D perhaps TRBD1 (5 bases). CDR1 is SGHKS and CDR2 is YYEKEE in the germline V gene (reference sequence). V lost 4 bases and J 5 bases, leaving 21 bases between the germline ends. The CDR3 runs 16 residues.

V gene TRBV2 combines with J gene TRBJ2-7; D gene uncertain. Germline assignment: CDR1 SNHLY and CDR2 FYNNEI. There are 15 residues in the CDR3. V dropped 3 bases and J dropped 0 bases, with 12 bases sitting between them. CDR3 nucleotide sequence: TGTGCCAGCAGTGAGTCGGCCGGAAGCTCCTACGAGCAGTACTTC. Its translation is CASSESAGSSYEQYF.

CDR3 DNA sequence: TGTGCCAGCAGTGAATTGATTTACTACGAGCAGTACTTC. Encoded protein: CASSELIYYEQYF. V gene TRBV6-1 combines with J gene TRBJ2-7; D gene ambiguous. Germline loops: CDR1 MNHNS, CDR2 SASEGT. The V and J ends lost 2 bases and 3 bases respectively, with 8 bases between them. The CDR3 has 13 amino acids.